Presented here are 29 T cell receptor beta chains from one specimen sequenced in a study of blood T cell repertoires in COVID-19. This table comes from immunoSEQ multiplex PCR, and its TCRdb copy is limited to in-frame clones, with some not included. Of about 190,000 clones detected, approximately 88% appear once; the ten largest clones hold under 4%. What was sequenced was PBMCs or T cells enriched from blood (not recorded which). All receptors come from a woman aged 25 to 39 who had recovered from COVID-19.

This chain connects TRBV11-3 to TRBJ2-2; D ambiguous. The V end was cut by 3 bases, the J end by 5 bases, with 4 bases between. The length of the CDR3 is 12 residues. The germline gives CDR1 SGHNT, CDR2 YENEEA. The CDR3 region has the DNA TGTGCCAGCAGCTTTATGACCGGGGAGCTGTTTTTT. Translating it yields CASSFMTGELFF.

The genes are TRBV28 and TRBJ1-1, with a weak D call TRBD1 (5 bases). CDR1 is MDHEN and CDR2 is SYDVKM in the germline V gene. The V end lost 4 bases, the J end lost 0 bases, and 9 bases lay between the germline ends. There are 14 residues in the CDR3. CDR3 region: CASSWGGVNTEAFF. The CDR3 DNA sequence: TGTGCCAGCAGTTGGGGAGGGGTGAACACTGAAGCTTTCTTT.

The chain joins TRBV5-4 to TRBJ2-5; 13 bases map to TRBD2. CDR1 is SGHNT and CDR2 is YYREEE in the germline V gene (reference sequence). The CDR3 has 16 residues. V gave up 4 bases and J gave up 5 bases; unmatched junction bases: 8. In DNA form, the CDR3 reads TGTGCCAGCAGCCGCAAGACTAGCGGGAGGTCTGAGACCCAGTACTTC. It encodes CASSRKTSGRSETQYF.

The CDR3 protein is CASSDPGQDPTGSPLHF. CDR3 in DNA: TGTGCCAGCAGCGACCCGGGACAGGACCCAACTGGTTCACCCCTCCACTTT. The V call is TRBV21-1, the J call TRBJ1-6; the table's TRBD1 call for D was not verified on the DNA. TRBV21-1 is reported as a pseudogene. The CDR3 loop spans 17 amino acids.

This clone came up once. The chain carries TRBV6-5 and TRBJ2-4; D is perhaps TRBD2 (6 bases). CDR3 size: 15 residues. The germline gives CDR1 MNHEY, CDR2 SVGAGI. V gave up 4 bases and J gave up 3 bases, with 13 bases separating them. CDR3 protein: CASSFSGEVKNIQYF. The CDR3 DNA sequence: TGTGCCAGCAGTTTCTCCGGGGAGGTCAAAAACATTCAGTACTTC.

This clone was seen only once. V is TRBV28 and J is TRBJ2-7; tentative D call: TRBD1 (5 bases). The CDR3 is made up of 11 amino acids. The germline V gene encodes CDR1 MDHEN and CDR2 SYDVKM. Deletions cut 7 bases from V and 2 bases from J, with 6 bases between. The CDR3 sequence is CASIGAYEQYF. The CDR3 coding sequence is TGTGCCAGCATAGGGGCCTACGAGCAGTACTTC. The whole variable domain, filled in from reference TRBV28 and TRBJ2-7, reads DVKVTQSSRYLVKRTGEKVFLECVQDMDHENMFWYRQDPGLGLRLIYFSYDVKMKEKGDIPEGYSVSREKKERFSLILESASTNQTSMYLCASIGAYEQYFGPGTRLTVT.

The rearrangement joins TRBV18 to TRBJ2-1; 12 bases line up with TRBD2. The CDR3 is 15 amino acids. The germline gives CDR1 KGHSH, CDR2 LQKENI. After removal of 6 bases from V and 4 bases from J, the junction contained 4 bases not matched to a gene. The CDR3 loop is CASSSLAGGYNEQFF. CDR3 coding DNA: TGTGCCAGCTCGTCCCTAGCGGGAGGGTACAATGAGCAGTTCTTC. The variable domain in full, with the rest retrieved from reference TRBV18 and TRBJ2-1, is NAGVMQNPRHLVRRRGQEARLRCSPMKGHSHVYWYRQLPEEGLKFMVYLQKENIIDESGMPKERFSAEFPKEGPSILRIQQVVRGDSAAYFCASSSLAGGYNEQFFGPGTRLTVL.

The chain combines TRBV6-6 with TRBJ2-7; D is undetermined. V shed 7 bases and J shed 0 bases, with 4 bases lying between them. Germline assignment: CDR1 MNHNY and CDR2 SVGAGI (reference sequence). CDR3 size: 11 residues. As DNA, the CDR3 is TGTGCCAGCACCCACTCCTACGAGCAGTACTTC. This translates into CASTHSYEQYF.

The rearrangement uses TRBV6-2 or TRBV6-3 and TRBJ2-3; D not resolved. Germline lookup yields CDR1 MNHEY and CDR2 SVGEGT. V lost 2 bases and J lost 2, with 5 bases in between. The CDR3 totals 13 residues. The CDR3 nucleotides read TGTGCCAGCAGTTACCGTCTCACAGATACGCAGTATTTT. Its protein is CASSYRLTDTQYF.

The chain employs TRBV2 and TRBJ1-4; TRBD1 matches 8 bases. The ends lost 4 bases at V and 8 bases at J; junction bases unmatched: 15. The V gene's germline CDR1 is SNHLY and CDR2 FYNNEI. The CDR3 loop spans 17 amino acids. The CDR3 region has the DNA TGTGCCAGCAGTGTTCGAAGGACAGGGCCGGAAGGGGAAAAACTGTTTTTT. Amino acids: CASSVRRTGPEGEKLFF. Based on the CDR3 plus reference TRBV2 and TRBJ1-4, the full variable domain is EPEVTQTPSHQVTQMGQEVILRCVPISNHLYFYWYRQILGQKVEFLVSFYNNEISEKSEIFDDQFSVERPDGSNFTLKIRSTKLEDSAMYFCASSVRRTGPEGEKLFFGSGTQLSVL.

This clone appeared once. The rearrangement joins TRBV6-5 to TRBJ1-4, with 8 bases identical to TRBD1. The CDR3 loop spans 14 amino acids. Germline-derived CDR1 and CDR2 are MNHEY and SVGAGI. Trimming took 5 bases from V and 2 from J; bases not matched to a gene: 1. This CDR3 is CASSRQGTNEKLFF. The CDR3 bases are TGTGCCAGCAGTCGACAGGGGACTAATGAAAAACTGTTTTTT.

The CDR3, as DNA: TGCGCCAGCAGCTTGATCAGGTCGAACACCGGGGAGCTGTTTTTT. This encodes CASSLIRSNTGELFF. The J gene is TRBJ2-2, the V gene TRBV5-1; D is unclear. Trimming took off 1 base at V and 0 bases at J, with 7 bases between the two ends. Germline V gene sequence: CDR1 SGHRS, CDR2 YFSETQ. This CDR3 spans 15 amino acids.

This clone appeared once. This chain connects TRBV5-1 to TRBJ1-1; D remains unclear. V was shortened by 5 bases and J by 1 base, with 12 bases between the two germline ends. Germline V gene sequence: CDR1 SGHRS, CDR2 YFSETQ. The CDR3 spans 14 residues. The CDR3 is CASRSRERNTEAFF. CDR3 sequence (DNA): TGCGCCAGCAGATCCCGGGAGAGGAACACTGAAGCTTTCTTT.

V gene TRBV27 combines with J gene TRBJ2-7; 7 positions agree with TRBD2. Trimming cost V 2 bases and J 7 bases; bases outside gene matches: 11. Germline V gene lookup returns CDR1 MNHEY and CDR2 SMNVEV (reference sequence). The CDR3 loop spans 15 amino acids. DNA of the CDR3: TGTGCCAGCAGTTTAGCGGGAGAAAGCTATACGGAGCAGTACTTC. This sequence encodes CASSLAGESYTEQYF.

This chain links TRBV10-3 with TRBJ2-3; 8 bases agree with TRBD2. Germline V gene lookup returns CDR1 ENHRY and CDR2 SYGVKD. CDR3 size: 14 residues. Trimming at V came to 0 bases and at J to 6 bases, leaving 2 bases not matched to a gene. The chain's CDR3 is CAISESTGGDTQYF. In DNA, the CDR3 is TGTGCCATCAGTGAGTCGACGGGGGGGGATACGCAGTATTTT.

CDR3 protein: CASSSGHQSSYNEQFF. The CDR3 DNA sequence: TGTGCCAGCAGTTCGGGACACCAGAGCTCCTACAATGAGCAGTTCTTC. V gene TRBV27 combines with J gene TRBJ2-1; a possible D gene is TRBD1 (6 bases). Trimming removed 4 bases from V and 0 bases from J, with 13 bases in between. Germline V lookup: CDR1 MNHEY, CDR2 SMNVEV (reference sequence). The CDR3 has 16 amino acids.

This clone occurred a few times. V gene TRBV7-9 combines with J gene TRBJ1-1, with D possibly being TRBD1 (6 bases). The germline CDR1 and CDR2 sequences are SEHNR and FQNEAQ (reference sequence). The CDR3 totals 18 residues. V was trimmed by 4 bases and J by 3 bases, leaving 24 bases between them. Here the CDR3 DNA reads TGTGCCAGCAGCTCGGACGGATTATCGACAGGTCGGGACACTGAAGCTTTCTTT. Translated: CASSSDGLSTGRDTEAFF.

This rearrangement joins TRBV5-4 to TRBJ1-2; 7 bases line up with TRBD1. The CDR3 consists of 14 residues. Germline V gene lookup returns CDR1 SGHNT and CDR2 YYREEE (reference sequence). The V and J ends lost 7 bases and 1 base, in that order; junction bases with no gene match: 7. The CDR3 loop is CASGYRGLNYGYTF. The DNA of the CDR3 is TGTGCCAGCGGATACAGGGGACTTAACTATGGCTACACCTTC. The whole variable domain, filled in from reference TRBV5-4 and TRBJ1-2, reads ETGVTQSPTHLIKTRGQQVTLRCSSQSGHNTVSWYQQALGQGPQFIFQYYREEENGRGNFPPRFSGLQFPNYSSELNVNALELDDSALYLCASGYRGLNYGYTFGSGTRLTVV.

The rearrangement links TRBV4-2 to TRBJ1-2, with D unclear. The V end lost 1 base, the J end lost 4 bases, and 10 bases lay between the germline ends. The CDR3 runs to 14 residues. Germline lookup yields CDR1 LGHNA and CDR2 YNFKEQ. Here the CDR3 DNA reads TGTGCCAGCAGCCAAGGGCCCCTTGGCTATGGCTACACCTTC. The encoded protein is CASSQGPLGYGYTF.

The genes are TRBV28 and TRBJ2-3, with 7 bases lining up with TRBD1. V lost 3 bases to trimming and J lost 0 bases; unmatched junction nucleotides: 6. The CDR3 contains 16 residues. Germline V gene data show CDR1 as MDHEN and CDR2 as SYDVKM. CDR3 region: CASSLDRSFSTDTQYF. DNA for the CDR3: TGTGCCAGCAGTTTGGACAGGTCTTTTAGCACAGATACGCAGTATTTT.

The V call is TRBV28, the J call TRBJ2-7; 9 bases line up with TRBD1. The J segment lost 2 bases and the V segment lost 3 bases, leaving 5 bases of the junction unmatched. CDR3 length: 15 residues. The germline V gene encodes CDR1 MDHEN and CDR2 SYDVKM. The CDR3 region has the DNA TGTGCCAGCAGTTTCCCGGGACAGGGAGCCTACGAGCAGTACTTC. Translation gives CASSFPGQGAYEQYF.

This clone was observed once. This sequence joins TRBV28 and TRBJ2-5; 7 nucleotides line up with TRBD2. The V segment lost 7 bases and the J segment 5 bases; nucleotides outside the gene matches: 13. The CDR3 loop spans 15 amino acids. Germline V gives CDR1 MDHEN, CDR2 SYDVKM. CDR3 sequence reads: CASTVPTSLGETQYF. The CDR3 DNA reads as TGTGCCAGCACCGTCCCGACTAGCCTTGGGGAGACCCAGTACTTC.

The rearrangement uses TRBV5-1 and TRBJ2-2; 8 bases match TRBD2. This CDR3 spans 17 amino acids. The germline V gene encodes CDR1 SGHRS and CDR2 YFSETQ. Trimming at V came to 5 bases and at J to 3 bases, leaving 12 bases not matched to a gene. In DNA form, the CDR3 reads TGCGCCAGCAGGTCTCCGGGAGGGTTTATGGACACCGGGGAGCTGTTTTTT. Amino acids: CASRSPGGFMDTGELFF.

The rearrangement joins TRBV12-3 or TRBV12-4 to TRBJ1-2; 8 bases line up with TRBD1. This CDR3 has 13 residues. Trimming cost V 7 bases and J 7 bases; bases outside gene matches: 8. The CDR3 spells CASNSRGLGGYTF. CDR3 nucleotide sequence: TGTGCCAGCAACAGCAGGGGGCTAGGTGGCTACACCTTC.

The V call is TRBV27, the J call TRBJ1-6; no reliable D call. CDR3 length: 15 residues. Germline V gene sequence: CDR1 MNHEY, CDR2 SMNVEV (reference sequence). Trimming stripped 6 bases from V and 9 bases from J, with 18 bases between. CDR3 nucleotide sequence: TGTGCCAGCAGCCACCCCGGAGGGTTGGGTTCACCCCTCCACTTT. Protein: CASSHPGGLGSPLHF.

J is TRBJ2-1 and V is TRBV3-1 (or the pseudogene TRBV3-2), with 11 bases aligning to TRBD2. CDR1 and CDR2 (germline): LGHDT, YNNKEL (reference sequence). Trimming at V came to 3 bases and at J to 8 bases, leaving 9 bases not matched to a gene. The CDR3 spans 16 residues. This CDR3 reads CASSHSSGGALYEQFF. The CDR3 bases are TGTGCCAGCAGCCACAGTAGCGGGGGGGCTCTTTATGAGCAGTTCTTC.

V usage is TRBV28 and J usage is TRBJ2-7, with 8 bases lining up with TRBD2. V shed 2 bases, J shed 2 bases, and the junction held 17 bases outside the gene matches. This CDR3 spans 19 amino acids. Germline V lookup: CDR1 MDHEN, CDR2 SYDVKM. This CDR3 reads CASSLGTRSSGMGAYEQYF. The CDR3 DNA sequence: TGTGCCAGCAGTTTAGGGACTAGGTCCTCGGGCATGGGGGCCTACGAGCAGTACTTC.

In DNA, the CDR3 is TGTGCCTGGAGAGTACCGTCACAGGGTTACACTGAAGCTTTCTTT. It yields the protein CAWRVPSQGYTEAFF. This chain uses TRBV30 with TRBJ1-1, with D perhaps matching TRBD1 (6 bases). Looked up from germline, CDR1 is GTSNPN and CDR2 is SVGIG (reference sequence). The V gene lost 3 bases and the J gene lost 3 bases, with 17 bases spanning the gap. The CDR3 consists of 15 residues.

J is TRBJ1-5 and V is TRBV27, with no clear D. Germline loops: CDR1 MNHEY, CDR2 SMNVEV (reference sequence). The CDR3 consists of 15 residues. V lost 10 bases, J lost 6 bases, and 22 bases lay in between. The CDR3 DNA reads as TGTGCCACCAAACAAAGTGGGAGGTCTGGTCAGCCCCAGCATTTT. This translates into CATKQSGRSGQPQHF.